Listed below are T cell receptor beta chains from one sample, sequenced in a study of blood T cell repertoires in COVID-19. The table came from immunoSEQ multiplex PCR; TCRdb's copy has only in-frame clones and leaves some out. Of some 370,000 clones in the sample, roughly 90% were seen once. Sequenced: peripheral blood. The receptors here all came from a man aged 40-49 years with acute or convalescent COVID-19. CDR3s include the opening cysteine and the closing phenylalanine or tryptophan. Fields, in order: J gene, clone size, D gene, V gene, CDR3 protein, CDR3 DNA. The D gene is left open where the match is weak. A row's size may be missing; if present it is once, few, many or a size class.

>TRBJ2-1|-|-|TRBV7-9
CASSSREEQFF
TGTGCCAGCAGCTCGAGGGAGGAGCAGTTCTTC
>TRBJ1-1|-|-|TRBV25-1
CASTGPLPGAEAFF
TGTGCCAGCACCGGACCCCTCCCAGGGGCTGAAGCTTTCTTT
>TRBJ2-7|-|-|TRBV28
CASSLGRGEQYF
TGTGCCAGCAGTTTAGGCAGGGGTGAGCAGTACTTC
>TRBJ1-1|-|-|TRBV18
CASSLRSSSMNTEAFF
TGTGCCAGCTCGCTACGGTCGTCATCCATGAACACTGAAGCTTTCTTT
>TRBJ2-5|-|TRBD2|TRBV28
CASSSLRSGGQETQYF
TGTGCCAGCAGTTCCCTGAGGAGCGGGGGACAAGAGACCCAGTACTTC
>TRBJ2-1|-|TRBD1|TRBV10-3
CAVTGTGNYNEQFF
TGTGCCGTCACCGGGACAGGGAACTACAATGAGCAGTTCTTC
>TRBJ2-1|-|TRBD2|TRBV5-1
CASQRGGENEQFF
TGCGCCAGCCAGCGGGGGGGCGAGAATGAGCAGTTCTTC
>TRBJ2-5|-|-|TRBV11-3
CASSLSGAGAETQYF
TGTGCCAGCAGCTTGTCGGGTGCGGGGGCAGAGACCCAGTACTTC
>TRBJ1-3|-|TRBD1|TRBV30
CAWSPPIFGQGGNTIYF
TGTGCCTGGAGTCCTCCGATCTTTGGACAGGGGGGAAACACCATATATTTT
>TRBJ2-3|-|-|TRBV5-1
CASSPEAGSSTDTQYF
TGCGCCAGCAGCCCCGAGGCGGGGTCTAGCACAGATACGCAGTATTTT
>TRBJ1-1|-|-|TRBV6-5
CASTPGGAGTEAFF
TGTGCCAGCACCCCCGGAGGTGCTGGCACTGAAGCTTTCTTT
>TRBJ2-1|-|-|TRBV7-3
CASSSLATPNNEQFF
TGTGCCAGCAGCTCCCTGGCGACACCGAACAATGAGCAGTTCTTC
>TRBJ2-5|-|-|TRBV5-1
CASSDAGYQETQYF
TGCGCCAGCAGCGACGCAGGTTACCAAGAGACCCAGTACTTC
>TRBJ1-1|-|-|TRBV7-2
CASSLRVGDGIEAFF
TGTGCCAGCAGCCTACGAGTAGGGGATGGGATAGAAGCTTTCTTT
>TRBJ1-4|-|TRBD1|TRBV5-1
CASSFGTGFEKLFF
TGCGCCAGCAGCTTCGGGACAGGATTTGAAAAACTGTTTTTT
>TRBJ1-2|-|TRBD1|TRBV7-8
CASSLDRGLNLLYGYTF
TGTGCCAGCAGCTTAGACAGGGGGCTTAATCTTCTCTATGGCTACACCTTC
>TRBJ1-6|-|TRBD1|TRBV28
CASSPPGQVNSPLHF
TGTGCCAGCAGTCCGCCGGGACAGGTTAATTCACCCCTCCACTTT
>TRBJ1-4|-|-|TRBV30
CAWSRYGEELFF
TGTGCCTGGAGTCGTTACGGGGAAGAACTGTTTTTT
>TRBJ1-2|-|-|TRBV25-1
CASSDGHGQLYGYTF
TGTGCCAGCAGTGATGGCCATGGACAGCTCTATGGCTACACCTTC
>TRBJ2-2|once|-|TRBV27
CASSFERSGELFF
TGTGCCAGCAGTTTTGAGCGCAGCGGGGAGCTGTTTTTT
>TRBJ2-1|-|TRBD2|TRBV6-6
CASSPDGSGGPQLNEQFF
TGTGCCAGCAGTCCCGATGGAAGCGGGGGGCCCCAACTCAATGAGCAGTTCTTC
>TRBJ1-1|-|-|TRBV30
CAWSVRGTFGAFF
TGTGCCTGGAGTGTACGAGGGACTTTTGGCGCTTTCTTT
>TRBJ2-7|-|-|TRBV19
CASRRGLDSSYEQYF
TGTGCCAGTAGAAGGGGCTTGGACAGCTCCTACGAGCAGTACTTC
>TRBJ1-5|-|-|TRBV18
CASSPAGGGGEGPQHF
TGTGCCAGCTCACCAGCCGGGGGGGGCGGTGAGGGGCCCCAGCATTTT
>TRBJ2-1|-|TRBD1|TRBV6-6
CASSYSTGSHEQFF
TGTGCCAGCAGTTACTCGACAGGGTCCCATGAGCAGTTCTTC
>TRBJ1-2|-|TRBD1|TRBV6-4
CASSARTGRCFNYGYTF
TGTGCCAGCAGCGCTAGGACAGGGCGCTGTTTCAACTATGGCTACACCTTC
>TRBJ2-3|-|-|TRBV2
CASTGITDTQYF
TGTGCCAGCACAGGGATCACAGATACGCAGTATTTT